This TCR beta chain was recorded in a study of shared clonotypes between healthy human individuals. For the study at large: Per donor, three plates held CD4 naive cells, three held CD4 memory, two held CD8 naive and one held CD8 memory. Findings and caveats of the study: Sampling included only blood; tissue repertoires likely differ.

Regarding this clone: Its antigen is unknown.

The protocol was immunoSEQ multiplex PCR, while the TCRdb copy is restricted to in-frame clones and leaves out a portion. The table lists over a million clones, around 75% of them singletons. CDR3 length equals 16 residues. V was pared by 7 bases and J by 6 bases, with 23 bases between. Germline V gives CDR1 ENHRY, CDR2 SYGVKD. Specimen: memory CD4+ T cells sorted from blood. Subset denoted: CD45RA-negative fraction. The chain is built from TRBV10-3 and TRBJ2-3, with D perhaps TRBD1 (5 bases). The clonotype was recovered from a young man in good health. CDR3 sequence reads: CAITPRVGLGADTQYF. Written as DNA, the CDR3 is TGTGCCATCACCCCCCGAGTAGGGCTAGGGGCGGATACGCAGTATTTT.